These 20 T cell receptor beta chains originate from one sample sequenced in a study of cytomegalovirus exposure and HLA in healthy donors. It was with 60 Vbeta and 13 Jbeta primers that the PCR ran. The data were produced by immunoSEQ multiplex PCR, yet TCRdb's version contains in-frame clones alone and is incomplete. The table records over 130,000 clones, 75% to 85% of them present only once. Sample: PBMCs. The receptors originated from a woman aged 40 to 50 in good health and CMV-seropositive.

The chain employs TRBV11-3 and TRBJ1-2; TRBD1 is a possible D gene (5 bases). Trimming removed 3 bases from V and 8 bases from J, with 13 bases in between. The CDR3 runs 13 residues. Per germline, CDR1 SGHNT and CDR2 YENEEA. DNA for the CDR3: TGTGCCAGCAGCTTCTCCCAGGGTTACGGCTACACCTTC. It yields the protein CASSFSQGYGYTF.

The chain has TRBV11-3 and TRBJ2-7, with D perhaps TRBD2 (6 bases). Trimming took off 1 base at V and 3 bases at J, with 10 bases between the two ends. CDR3 length equals 14 residues. Looked up from germline, CDR1 is SGHNT and CDR2 is YENEEA. The CDR3 coding sequence is TGTGCCAGCAGCTTAGGGGGGGAGTACTACGAGCAGTACTTC. Translation: CASSLGGEYYEQYF.

The rearrangement joins TRBV6-1 to TRBJ2-1; 7 bases agree with TRBD2. Germline CDR1 and CDR2: MNHNS and SASEGT. The CDR3 has 15 amino acids. J gave up 0 bases and V 4 bases, and 3 bases lay outside the gene matches. The CDR3 here is CASSGTSASYNEQFF. In DNA form, the CDR3 reads TGTGCCAGCAGTGGAACTAGCGCCTCCTACAATGAGCAGTTCTTC.

This clone was recorded only once. The rearrangement joins TRBV5-1 to TRBJ1-2; TRBD1 matches 8 bases. This CDR3 has 14 residues. Per germline, CDR1 SGHRS and CDR2 YFSETQ. V shed 4 bases, J shed 5 bases, and the junction held 7 bases outside the gene matches. The CDR3 loop reads CASSRGQGEYGYTF. The DNA of the CDR3 is TGCGCCAGCAGCCGCGGACAGGGAGAATATGGCTACACCTTC.

This clone was found a few times. V is TRBV20-1 and J is TRBJ2-1; unclear D gene. From germline, CDR1 is DFQATT and CDR2 SNEGSKA (reference sequence). V lost 2 bases and J lost 5, with 4 bases in between. The length of the CDR3 is 11 residues. The CDR3: CSARLDNEQFF. The DNA for the CDR3 is TGCAGTGCTAGACTAGACAATGAGCAGTTCTTC.

V is TRBV18 and J is TRBJ1-5; possibly TRBD1 for D (5 bases). The V gene's germline CDR1 is KGHSH and CDR2 LQKENI. This CDR3 contains 15 residues. V dropped 0 bases and J dropped 5 bases, with 11 bases sitting between them. CDR3 sequence: CASSPPQGGHQPQHF. DNA of the CDR3: TGTGCCAGCTCACCACCCCAGGGTGGTCATCAGCCCCAGCATTTT. Together with reference TRBV18 and TRBJ1-5, the CDR3 gives the full variable domain: NAGVMQNPRHLVRRRGQEARLRCSPMKGHSHVYWYRQLPEEGLKFMVYLQKENIIDESGMPKERFSAEFPKEGPSILRIQQVVRGDSAAYFCASSPPQGGHQPQHFGDGTRLSIL.

The chain couples TRBV5-1 to TRBJ2-6; 10 bases map to TRBD1. The CDR3 spans 17 residues. Per germline, CDR1 SGHRS and CDR2 YFSETQ. With V trimmed by 5 bases and J by 2 bases, 7 bases remained unmatched. CDR3 bases: TGCGCCAGCAGAGCCGGGACAGGGGTCCCTGGGGCCAACGTCCTGACTTTC. It yields the protein CASRAGTGVPGANVLTF.

The chain carries TRBV7-9 and TRBJ2-7, with D perhaps TRBD2 (7 bases). Germline-derived CDR1 and CDR2 are SEHNR and FQNEAQ (reference sequence). CDR3 length: 18 amino acids. The V gene lost 2 bases and the J gene lost 3 bases, with 23 bases spanning the gap. The DNA of the CDR3 is TGTGCCAGCAGCTTATCGGGACATTCGACGGGGGGATTCTACGAGCAGTACTTC. This gives the protein CASSLSGHSTGGFYEQYF.

This clone occurred a few times. The rearrangement uses TRBV7-6 and TRBJ2-5; the D gene is possibly TRBD2 (6 bases). The germline V gene encodes CDR1 SGHVS and CDR2 FNYEAQ. The CDR3 contains 13 residues. Trimming left V 5 bases short and J 1 base short, with 8 bases between. CDR3 region: CASSTSSQETQYF. The CDR3 region has the DNA TGTGCCAGCAGCACTAGCAGCCAAGAGACCCAGTACTTC.

In this sample, this clone turned up a few times. This chain connects TRBV7-9 to TRBJ2-2; TRBD1 might be the D (7 bases). From germline, CDR1 is SEHNR and CDR2 FQNEAQ (reference sequence). Trimming removed 5 bases at V and 3 bases at J, with 16 bases between. This CDR3 contains 16 residues. DNA for the CDR3: TGTGCCAGCAGCCCCCCGACAGGGACTCACACCGGGGAGCTGTTTTTT. It encodes CASSPPTGTHTGELFF.

The chain employs TRBV28 and TRBJ1-2; 7 positions match TRBD1. This CDR3 comprises 13 residues. CDR1 and CDR2 (germline): MDHEN, SYDVKM. J was trimmed by 8 bases and V by 4 bases; bases with no gene match: 7. CDR3 in amino acids: CASSSGQGDGYTF. The CDR3 coding sequence is TGTGCCAGCAGTTCTGGGCAGGGGGACGGCTACACCTTC.

The chain carries TRBV29-1 and TRBJ2-1; D gene uncertain. CDR1 is SQVTM and CDR2 is ANQGSEA in the germline V gene. V lost 4 bases to trimming and J lost 6 bases, with 10 bases between them. This CDR3 comprises 12 residues. The CDR3 DNA reads as TGCAGCGTTGTCCCCCGCGGCAATGAGCAGTTCTTC. Its protein is CSVVPRGNEQFF.

As regards this clone: The conserved closing phenylalanine or tryptophan is absent in this CDR3, likely reflecting a read error. Because the CDR3's place on the DNA is in doubt, the DNA is left out and the CDR3 is given as listed by TCRdb. The chain couples TRBV7-7 to TRBJ1-5. The CDR3 adds up to 11 amino acids, both ends counted. Germline CDR1 is SSHAT and CDR2 is FNYEAQ (reference sequence). The CDR3 loop is CASSLARFARR.

The chain couples TRBV10-3 to TRBJ1-1; TRBD1 matches 8 bases. This CDR3 region has 14 residues. The germline gives CDR1 ENHRY, CDR2 SYGVKD. V gave up 3 bases and J gave up 0 bases; unmatched junction bases: 0. The CDR3 reads CAISEQGVNTEAFF. The DNA for the CDR3 is TGTGCCATCAGTGAACAGGGGGTGAACACTGAAGCTTTCTTT.

The chain combines TRBV4-1 with TRBJ1-2, with 9 bases fitting TRBD1. The germline V gene has CDR1 MGHRA and CDR2 YSYEKL. V was pared by 4 bases and J by 2 bases, with 5 bases of the junction left unmatched. The CDR3 runs 15 residues. CDR3 nucleotides: TGCGCCAGCAGCCTGCAACAGGGGGCGAACTATGGCTACACCTTC. Amino acid sequence: CASSLQQGANYGYTF.

The gene calls are TRBV7-6 and TRBJ2-7, with TRBD1 identical over 7 bases. Unmatched junction bases numbered 9, after V lost 0 bases and J lost 4 bases. The CDR3 is made up of 16 amino acids. Looked up from germline, CDR1 is SGHVS and CDR2 is FNYEAQ. The CDR3 DNA is TGTGCCAGCAGCTTAGCGCAGGCCAGGGGGTCGTACGAGCAGTACTTC. The encoded protein is CASSLAQARGSYEQYF.

The chain carries TRBV6-1 and TRBJ1-1; a weak D match, TRBD1 (6 bases). The CDR3 spans 14 residues. Trimming cost V 5 bases and J 1 base, with 11 bases left between them. Per germline, CDR1 MNHNS and CDR2 SASEGT. In nucleotides, the CDR3 is TGTGCCAGCAGTTTACAGGGCAAGAACACTGAAGCTTTCTTT. Its protein product is CASSLQGKNTEAFF.

The CDR3 is CASSQAGQGSYGYTF. The CDR3 bases are TGTGCCAGCAGCCAAGCCGGACAGGGGTCCTATGGCTACACCTTC. The J gene is TRBJ1-2, the V gene TRBV14; the match to TRBD1 covers 9 bases. Trimming at V came to 1 base and at J to 4 bases, leaving 4 bases not matched to a gene. The CDR3 extends over 15 amino acids. Germline CDR1 is SGHDN and CDR2 is FVKESK.

V usage is TRBV5-1 and J usage is TRBJ2-7; D perhaps matches TRBD1 (6 bases). This CDR3 has 15 amino acids. V shed 4 bases and J shed 0 bases, with 14 bases lying between them. Germline lookup yields CDR1 SGHRS and CDR2 YFSETQ. The CDR3 sequence: CASSRLRDNSYEQYF. CDR3 coding DNA: TGCGCCAGCAGCCGCCTCCGGGACAACTCCTACGAGCAGTACTTC.

The V gene is TRBV6-5, the J gene TRBJ1-3, with unresolved D. V dropped 5 bases and J dropped 3 bases, with 11 bases sitting between them. CDR3 size: 14 residues. Germline V gene lookup returns CDR1 MNHEY and CDR2 SVGAGI. The CDR3 sequence is CASSPWADGNTIYF. For the CDR3, the DNA is TGTGCCAGCAGTCCCTGGGCTGATGGAAACACCATATATTTT.